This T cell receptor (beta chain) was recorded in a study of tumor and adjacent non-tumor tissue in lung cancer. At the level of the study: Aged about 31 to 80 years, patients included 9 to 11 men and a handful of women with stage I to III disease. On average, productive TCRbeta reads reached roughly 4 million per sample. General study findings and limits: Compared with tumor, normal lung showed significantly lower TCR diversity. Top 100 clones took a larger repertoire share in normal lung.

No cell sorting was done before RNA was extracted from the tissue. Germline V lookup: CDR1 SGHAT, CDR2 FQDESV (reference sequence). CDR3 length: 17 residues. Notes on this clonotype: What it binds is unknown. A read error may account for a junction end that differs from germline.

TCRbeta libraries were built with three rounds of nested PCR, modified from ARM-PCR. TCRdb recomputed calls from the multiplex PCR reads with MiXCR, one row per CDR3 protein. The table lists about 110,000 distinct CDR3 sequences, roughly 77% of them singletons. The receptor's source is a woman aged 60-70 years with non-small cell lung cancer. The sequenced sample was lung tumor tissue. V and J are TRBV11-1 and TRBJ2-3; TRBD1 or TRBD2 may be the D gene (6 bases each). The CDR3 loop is CASSSPLEGGSTDSQYF. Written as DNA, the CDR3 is TGTGCCAGCAGCTCCCCCCTGGAGGGGGGAAGCACAGATTCGCAGTATTTT.